Listed below are T cell receptor beta chains from one sample, sequenced in a study of blood T cells in healthy people across ages. TCRdb fed the 5' RACE reads into MiXCR, producing one record per CDR3 protein. The sample holds about 1.4 million distinct CDR3 sequences, around 59% seen once. The specimen sequenced was blood. These receptors were collected from a man between 18 and 29 years old in good health. CDR3s include the opening cysteine and the closing phenylalanine or tryptophan. D genes are given only for firm matches. Not every row has a clone size; where given, it reads once, few, many or a size class.

clone_size: -
d_call: TRBD2
v_call: TRBV5-8
j_call: TRBJ2-5
cdr3_aa: CASSSGLAGGEETQYF
cdr3_nt: TGTGCCAGCAGCTCCGGACTAGCGGGGGGGGAAGAGACCCAGTACTTC

clone_size: few
d_call: -
v_call: TRBV4-2
j_call: TRBJ2-5
cdr3_aa: CASSQDLPNDRRINQETQYF
cdr3_nt: TGTGCCAGCAGCCAAGATCTGCCCAATGACAGGCGTATCAACCAAGAGACCCAGTACTTC

clone_size: few
d_call: -
v_call: TRBV27
j_call: TRBJ2-7
cdr3_aa: CASRQDIPYEQYF
cdr3_nt: TGTGCCAGCAGGCAGGACATCCCCTACGAGCAGTACTTC

clone_size: few
d_call: TRBD2
v_call: TRBV6-6
j_call: TRBJ2-7
cdr3_aa: CASTQGRGLGFSHEQYF
cdr3_nt: TGTGCCAGCACCCAGGGGCGGGGACTAGGCTTTTCCCACGAGCAGTACTTC

clone_size: -
d_call: TRBD1
v_call: TRBV7-8
j_call: TRBJ1-5
cdr3_aa: CASIQDRGRGQPQHF
cdr3_nt: TGTGCCAGCATCCAGGACAGGGGGAGAGGTCAGCCCCAGCATTTT

clone_size: -
d_call: -
v_call: TRBV7-6
j_call: TRBJ2-5
cdr3_aa: CASSSTVPGLIGQYF
cdr3_nt: TGTGCCAGCAGCTCAACTGTACCGGGACTCATCGGGCAGTACTTC

clone_size: -
d_call: -
v_call: TRBV12-3/TRBV12-4
j_call: TRBJ2-7
cdr3_aa: CASSLPSTCEQYF
cdr3_nt: TGTGCCAGCAGTTTACCCTCGACCTGCGAGCAGTACTTC

clone_size: -
d_call: TRBD1
v_call: TRBV7-2
j_call: TRBJ2-7
cdr3_aa: CASSIWTGGSYEQYF
cdr3_nt: TGTGCCAGCAGTATCTGGACAGGGGGCTCCTACGAGCAGTACTTC

clone_size: few
d_call: TRBD2
v_call: TRBV28
j_call: TRBJ2-1
cdr3_aa: CASSSRVAGGFF
cdr3_nt: TGTGCCAGCAGTTCCAGAGTAGCGGGGGGGTTCTTC

clone_size: -
d_call: TRBD2
v_call: TRBV2
j_call: TRBJ2-7
cdr3_aa: CAGRAGSVEQYF
cdr3_nt: TGTGCCGGGCGAGCGGGGTCTGTCGAGCAGTACTTC

clone_size: few
d_call: -
v_call: TRBV29-1
j_call: TRBJ2-7
cdr3_aa: CSVEVVGTDEQYF
cdr3_nt: TGCAGCGTTGAAGTTGTAGGGACGGACGAGCAGTACTTC

clone_size: few
d_call: TRBD2
v_call: TRBV9
j_call: TRBJ2-5
cdr3_aa: CASSVVGWGLQETQYF
cdr3_nt: TGTGCCAGCAGCGTAGTGGGGTGGGGACTACAAGAGACCCAGTACTTC